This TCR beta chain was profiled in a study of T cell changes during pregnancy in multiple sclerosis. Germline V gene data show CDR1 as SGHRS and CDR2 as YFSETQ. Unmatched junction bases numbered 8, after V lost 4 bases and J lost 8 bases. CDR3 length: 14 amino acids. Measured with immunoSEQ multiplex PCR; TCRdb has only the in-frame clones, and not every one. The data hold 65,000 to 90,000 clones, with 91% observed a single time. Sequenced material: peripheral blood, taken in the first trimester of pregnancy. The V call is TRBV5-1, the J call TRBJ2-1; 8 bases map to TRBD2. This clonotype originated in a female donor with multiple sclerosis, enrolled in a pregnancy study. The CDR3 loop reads CASSPETSVDEQFF. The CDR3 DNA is TGCGCCAGCAGCCCCGAGACTAGCGTGGATGAGCAGTTCTTC.